This entry describes one TCR beta chain. Its antigen remains unknown. This record belongs to a study of neurological immune-mediated disorders. V was clipped by 4 bases and J by 1 base, with 11 bases between them. In germline, CDR1 is SGHRS, CDR2 YFSETQ. The CDR3 is 14 residues long. Study outcomes and limitations: Private repertoires in all groups were suggested by the absence of shared CDR3 amino acid sequences among expanded clones across subjects.

5'RACE with 10-nucleotide random UMIs generated the cDNA. TCRdb ran MiXCR on the 5' RACE reads and lists one entry per CDR3 protein. The data show about 27,000 distinct CDR3 sequences, about 3.1% seen once. 2 million unsorted PBMCs were stored in RNAlater at -80 °C before RNA extraction. The rearrangement joins TRBV5-1 to TRBJ1-1, with D uncertain. This TCR derives from a woman in her thirties with multiple sclerosis. Sequenced material: PBMCs. The CDR3 loop is CASSHDRKNTEAFF. For the CDR3, the DNA is TGCGCCAGCAGCCATGACCGAAAGAACACTGAAGCTTTCTTT. Complete variable domain (other parts from reference TRBV5-1 and TRBJ1-1): KAGVTQTPRYLIKTRGQQVTLSCSPISGHRSVSWYQQTPGQGLQFLFEYFSETQRNKGNFPGRFSGRQFSNSRSEMNVSTLELGDSALYLCASSHDRKNTEAFFGQGTRLTVV.